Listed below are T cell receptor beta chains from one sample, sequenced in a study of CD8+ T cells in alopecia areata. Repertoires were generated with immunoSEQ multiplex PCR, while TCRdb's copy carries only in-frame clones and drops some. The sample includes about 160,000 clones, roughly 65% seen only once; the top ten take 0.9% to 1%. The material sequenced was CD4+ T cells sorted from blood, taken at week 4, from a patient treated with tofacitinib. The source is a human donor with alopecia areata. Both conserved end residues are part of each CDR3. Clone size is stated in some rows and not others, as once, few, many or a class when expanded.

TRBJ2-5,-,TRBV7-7,CASSQRRTSGQETQYF
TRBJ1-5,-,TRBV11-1,CASSHGTGQPQHF
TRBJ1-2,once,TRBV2,CASSEGTGLDYGYTF
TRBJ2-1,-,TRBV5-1,CASSVTSGGYNEQFF
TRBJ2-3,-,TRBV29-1,CSGTGTPNTDTQYF
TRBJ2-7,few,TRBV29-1,CSASGQGSYEQYF
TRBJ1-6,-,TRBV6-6,CASSHPGTGDSPLHF
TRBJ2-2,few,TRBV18,CASSPRVGRLTGELFF
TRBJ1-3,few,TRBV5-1,CASSLHSGNTIYF
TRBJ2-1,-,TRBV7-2,CASSHRDREEFF